Given below is one TCR beta chain in context. This clonotype was seen a few times. The antigen it recognizes is unknown. No per-base quality is available; no much larger clone lies one base away. This sample was taken from a study of blood T cells in healthy people across ages (dated by TCRdb to between 2015 and 2017). For the study in its entirety: In model experiments, roughly one uniquely barcoded TCR beta cDNA molecule per two T cells was captured by template switching. To avoid experimental bias, donors of different ages were randomly spread across the sequencing lanes. The donors were split into four age groups: young (average roughly 15 years), middle-aged (about 40), aged (62) and long-lived (approximately 89). To track age-related changes in TCR beta repertoire diversity, the study relied on deep sequencing normalized with unique cDNA molecular identifiers. Two additional independent replicas of 1 million unique cDNA reads from the same blood draw were analyzed for two donors (one aged 18 to 30 and one aged 80 or older).

The roughly 39 donors, aged about 6 to 90 years, were systemically healthy Caucasian individuals from Russia. Roughly 10 milliliters of peripheral blood were drawn from each donor into EDTA-treated Vacutainer tubes. Ficoll-Paque density-gradient centrifugation was used to isolate PBMCs, with at least 7 million per sample. Total RNA was extracted from PBMCs with Trizol reagent, with at least 6 micrograms obtained per sample. Naive CD45RAhigh/CD27high T cell percentages were measured by flow cytometry on a PBMC aliquot from every donor. What the work shows at the level of the full study, not this receptor alone: Compared with the aged group, the long-lived group had more naive CD4+ T cells, fewer expanded clones and increased TCR diversity, a pattern suggesting age selection. A strong correlation was found between observed TCR beta diversity and the percentage of naive T cells measured by flow cytometry. Total diversity estimates from one million sequenced T cells were considered lower bounds and underestimates. Observed TCR beta diversity per million T cells fell roughly linearly with age, and a significant reduction was already apparent by age roughly 40. Because profiling used bulk unsorted PBMCs, naive and antigen-experienced compartments could not be compared conclusively. Because donor CMV infection status was unknown, age-related changes in expanded clonotypes were potentially confounded.

The library was prepared using 5' RACE. Sequenced on an Illumina HiSeq 2500. A second PCR of roughly 6 to 12 cycles was run with a J-beta primer mix and a sample-barcoded 5' primer. Each TCR beta cDNA molecule received a unique molecular identifier from a template-switch 5' adaptor carrying 12 random nucleotides. Each sample yielded at least 3 million CDR3-containing paired-end reads. All of the RNA was converted into first-strand cDNA using the Mint cDNA synthesis kit, with a TRBC-specific oligonucleotide serving as the primer. Following uracil-DNA glycosylase treatment, a first 18-cycle PCR with universal primers M1SS and BC2_uni_R was performed on all cDNA. The study's processing was this. Normalization of each sample was performed by random selection of 1 million high-quality reads, each carrying a distinct molecular identifier. Reads with shared molecular identifiers were discarded instead of being binned into consensus sequences. MiTCR, set to a Q25 quality threshold and the strictest error-elimination algorithm, was used for CDR3 identification, clonotype clustering and error correction. Lower-bound total TCR beta diversity was estimated with a nonparametric unseen species model using Euler transformation. The public sequencing data were trimmed at Q25 with fastp and processed into clonotypes with MiXCR by TCRdb, which kept only in-frame beta chains. Merged by CDR3 protein, the rows form single entries marked with the most common genes and DNA. The V and J calls, along with clone size, are taken from TCRdb and not from the paper's own processing. This sample gives some 1.4 million distinct CDR3 sequences in total; 42% of them show up just once. The top ten constitute 7% to 9.5% of the sample.

The germline ends are 17 bases apart after V is trimmed by 8 bases and J by 0 bases. Per the germline V gene (reference sequence), MNHNY is the CDR1 and SVGAGI is the CDR2. The cysteine opens and the phenylalanine closes a CDR3 of 16 amino acids. Only the CDR3 part of the read is kept: 48 bases, read in frame from the first base. Sequencing was done on a sample of blood. The V gene is TRBV6-6 and the J gene is TRBJ2-1, and possibly TRBD2, on 6 matching bases. This receptor was obtained from a young woman in good health. In nucleotide form, the sequence is TGTGCCAGCGGCGACCCTGGGGGGAGCTCCTACAATGAGCAGTTCTTC. Its protein is CASGDPGGSSYNEQFF.